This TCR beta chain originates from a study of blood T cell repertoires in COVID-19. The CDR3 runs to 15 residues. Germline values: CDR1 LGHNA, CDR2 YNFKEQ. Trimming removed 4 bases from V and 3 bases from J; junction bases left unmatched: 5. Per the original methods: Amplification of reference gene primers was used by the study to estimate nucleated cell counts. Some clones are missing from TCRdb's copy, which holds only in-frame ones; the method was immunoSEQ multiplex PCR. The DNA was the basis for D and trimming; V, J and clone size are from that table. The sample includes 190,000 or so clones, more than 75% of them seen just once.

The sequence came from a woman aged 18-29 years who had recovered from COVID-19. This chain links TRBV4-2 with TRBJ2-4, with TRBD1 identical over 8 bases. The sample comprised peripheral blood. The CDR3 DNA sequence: TGTGCCAGCAGCCTCGAACAGGGGGACAAAAACATTCAGTACTTC. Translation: CASSLEQGDKNIQYF.